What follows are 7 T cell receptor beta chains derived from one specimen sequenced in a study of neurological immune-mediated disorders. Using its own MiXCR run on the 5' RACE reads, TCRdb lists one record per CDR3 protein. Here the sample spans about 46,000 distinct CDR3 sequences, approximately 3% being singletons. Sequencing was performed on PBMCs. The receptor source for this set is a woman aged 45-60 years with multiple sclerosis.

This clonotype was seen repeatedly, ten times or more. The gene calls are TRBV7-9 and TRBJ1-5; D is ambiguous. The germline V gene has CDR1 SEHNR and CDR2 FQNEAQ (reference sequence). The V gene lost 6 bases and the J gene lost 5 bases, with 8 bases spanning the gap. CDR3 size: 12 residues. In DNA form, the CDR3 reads TGTGCCAGCAGAATCGGGGATCAGCCCCAGCATTTT. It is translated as CASRIGDQPQHF.

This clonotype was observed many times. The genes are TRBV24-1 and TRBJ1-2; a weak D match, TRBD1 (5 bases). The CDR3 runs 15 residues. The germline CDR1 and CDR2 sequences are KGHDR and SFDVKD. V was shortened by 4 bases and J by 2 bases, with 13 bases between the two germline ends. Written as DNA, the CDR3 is TGTGCCACCAGTGACTCCAGGAGGGGCAACTATGGCTACACCTTC. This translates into CATSDSRRGNYGYTF.

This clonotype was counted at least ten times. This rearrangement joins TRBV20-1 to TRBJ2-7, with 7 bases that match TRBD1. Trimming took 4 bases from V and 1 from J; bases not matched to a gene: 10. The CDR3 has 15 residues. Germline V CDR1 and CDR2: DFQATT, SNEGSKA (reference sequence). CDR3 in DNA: TGCAGTGCTACGCCCGACAGGGTATTATCCTACGAGCAGTACTTC. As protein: CSATPDRVLSYEQYF.

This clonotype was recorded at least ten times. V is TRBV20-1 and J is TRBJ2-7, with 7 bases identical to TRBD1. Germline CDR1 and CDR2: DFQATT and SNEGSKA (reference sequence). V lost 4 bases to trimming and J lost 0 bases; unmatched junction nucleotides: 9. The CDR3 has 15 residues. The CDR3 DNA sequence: TGCAGTGCTAAGTTGACAGGGCCCTACTCCTACGAGCAGTACTTC. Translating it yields CSAKLTGPYSYEQYF.

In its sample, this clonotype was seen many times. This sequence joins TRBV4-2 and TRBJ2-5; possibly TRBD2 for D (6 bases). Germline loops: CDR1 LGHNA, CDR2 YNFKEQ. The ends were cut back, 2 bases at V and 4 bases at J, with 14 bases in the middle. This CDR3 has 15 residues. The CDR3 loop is CASSQKIGGTETQYF. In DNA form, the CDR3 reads TGTGCCAGCAGCCAAAAGATTGGGGGGACAGAGACCCAGTACTTC.

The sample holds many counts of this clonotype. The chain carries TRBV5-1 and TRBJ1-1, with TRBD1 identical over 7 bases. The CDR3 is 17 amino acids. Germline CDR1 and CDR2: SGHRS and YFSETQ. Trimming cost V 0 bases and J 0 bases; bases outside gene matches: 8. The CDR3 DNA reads TGCGCCAGCAGCTTGGGGGACAGAACGAACATGAACACTGAAGCTTTCTTT. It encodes CASSLGDRTNMNTEAFF.

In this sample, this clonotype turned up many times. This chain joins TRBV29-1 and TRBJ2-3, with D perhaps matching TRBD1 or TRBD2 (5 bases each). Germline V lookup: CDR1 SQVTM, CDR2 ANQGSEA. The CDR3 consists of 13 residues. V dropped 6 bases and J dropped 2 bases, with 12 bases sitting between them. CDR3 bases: TGCAGCGTCGACAGCGGTTTCACAGATACGCAGTATTTT. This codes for CSVDSGFTDTQYF.